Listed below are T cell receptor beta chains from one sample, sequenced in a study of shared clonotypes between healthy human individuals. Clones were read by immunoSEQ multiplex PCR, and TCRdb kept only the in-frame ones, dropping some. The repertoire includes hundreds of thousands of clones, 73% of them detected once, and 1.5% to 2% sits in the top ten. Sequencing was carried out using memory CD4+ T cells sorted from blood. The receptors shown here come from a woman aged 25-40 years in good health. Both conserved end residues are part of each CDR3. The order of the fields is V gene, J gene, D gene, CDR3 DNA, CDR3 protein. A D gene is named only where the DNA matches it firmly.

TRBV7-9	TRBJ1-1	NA	TGTGCCAGCAGCTTACAGACAGTTATGAACACTGAAGCTTTCTTT	CASSLQTVMNTEAFF
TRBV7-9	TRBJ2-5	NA	TGTGCCAGCAGGCTTTCCGGGCACCAAGAGACCCAGTACTTC	CASRLSGHQETQYF
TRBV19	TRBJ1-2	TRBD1	TGTGCCAGTAGTGCAAATCAGGGACAGGGCGTCTATGGCTACACCTTC	CASSANQGQGVYGYTF
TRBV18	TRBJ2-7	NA	TGTGCCAGCTCACCACCGCTAGGACTGGAAACCTACGAGCAGTACTTC	CASSPPLGLETYEQYF
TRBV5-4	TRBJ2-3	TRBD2	TGTGCCAGCAGCTTGAAAACCGGGACTAGCAGTGCAGATACGCAGTATTTT	CASSLKTGTSSADTQYF
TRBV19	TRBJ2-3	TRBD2	TGTGCCAGTAGCCCCTCCCGGACTAGCGGGAGGGGCACAGATACGCAGTATTTT	CASSPSRTSGRGTDTQYF
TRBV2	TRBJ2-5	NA	TGTGCCAGCAGTCTAACACAGGTAGCGACCCAGTACTTC	CASSLTQVATQYF
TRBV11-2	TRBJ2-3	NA	TGTGCCAGCAGCCCCGGGACAACGGCGGATACGCAGTATTTT	CASSPGTTADTQYF
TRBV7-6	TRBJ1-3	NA	TGTGCCAGCAGCCAAGACAGGTTCGGAAACACCATATATTTT	CASSQDRFGNTIYF
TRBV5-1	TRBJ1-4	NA	TGCGCCAGCAAGAGGGGAGCAACTAATGAAAAACTGTTTTTT	CASKRGATNEKLFF
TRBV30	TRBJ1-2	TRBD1	TGTGCCTCGCGGACAGGGGGTGGCTACACCTTC	CASRTGGGYTF
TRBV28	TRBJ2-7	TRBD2	TGTGCCAGCACCTTACGAGGACTAGCGGCTTACGAGCAGTACTTC	CASTLRGLAAYEQYF
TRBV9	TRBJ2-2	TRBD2	TGTGCCAGCACCGGGACTAGGGTCACCGGGGAGCTGTTTTTT	CASTGTRVTGELFF